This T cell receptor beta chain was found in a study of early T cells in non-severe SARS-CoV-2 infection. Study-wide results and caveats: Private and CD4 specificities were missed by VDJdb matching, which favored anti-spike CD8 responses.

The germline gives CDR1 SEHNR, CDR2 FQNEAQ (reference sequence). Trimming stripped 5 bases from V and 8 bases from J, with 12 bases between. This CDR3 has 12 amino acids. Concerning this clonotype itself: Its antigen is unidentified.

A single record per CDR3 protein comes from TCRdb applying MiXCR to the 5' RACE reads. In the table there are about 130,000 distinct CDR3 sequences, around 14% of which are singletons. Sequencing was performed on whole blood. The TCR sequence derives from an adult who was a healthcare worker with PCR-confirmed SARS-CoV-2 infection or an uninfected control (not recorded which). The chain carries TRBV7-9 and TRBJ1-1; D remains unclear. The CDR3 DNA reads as TGTGCCAGCAGCCCGCGCAGGTACGAAGCTTTCTTT. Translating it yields CASSPRRYEAFF.